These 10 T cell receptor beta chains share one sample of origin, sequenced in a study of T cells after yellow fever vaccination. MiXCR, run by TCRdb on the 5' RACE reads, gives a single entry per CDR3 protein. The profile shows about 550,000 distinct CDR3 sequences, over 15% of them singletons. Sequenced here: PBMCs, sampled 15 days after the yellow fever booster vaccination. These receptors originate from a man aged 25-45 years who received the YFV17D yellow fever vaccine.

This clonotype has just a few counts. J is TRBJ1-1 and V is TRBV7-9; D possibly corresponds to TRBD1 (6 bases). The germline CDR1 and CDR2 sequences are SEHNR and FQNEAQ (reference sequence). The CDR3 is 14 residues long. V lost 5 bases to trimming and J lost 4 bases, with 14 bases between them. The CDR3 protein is CASSQRQVPTEAFF. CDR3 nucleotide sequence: TGTGCCAGCAGCCAAAGACAGGTTCCCACTGAAGCTTTCTTT.

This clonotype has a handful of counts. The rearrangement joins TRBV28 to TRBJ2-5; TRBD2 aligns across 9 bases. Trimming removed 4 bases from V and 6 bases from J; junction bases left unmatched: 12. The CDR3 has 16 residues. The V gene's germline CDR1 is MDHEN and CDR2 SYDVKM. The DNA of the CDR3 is TGTGCCAGCAGTTACGGGGGCGGGAGGGCCTTGAAGACCCAGTACTTC. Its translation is CASSYGGGRALKTQYF. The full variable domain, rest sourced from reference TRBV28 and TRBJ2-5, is DVKVTQSSRYLVKRTGEKVFLECVQDMDHENMFWYRQDPGLGLRLIYFSYDVKMKEKGDIPEGYSVSREKKERFSLILESASTNQTSMYLCASSYGGGRALKTQYFGPGTRLLVL.

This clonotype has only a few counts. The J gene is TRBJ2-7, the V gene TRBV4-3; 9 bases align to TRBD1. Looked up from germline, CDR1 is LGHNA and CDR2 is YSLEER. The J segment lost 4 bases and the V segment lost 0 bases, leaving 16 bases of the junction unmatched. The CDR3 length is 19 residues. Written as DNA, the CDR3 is TGCGCCAGCAGCCAAGATATTGCGATCGGGACAGGGTTTTCTTACGAGCAGTACTTC. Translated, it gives CASSQDIAIGTGFSYEQYF.

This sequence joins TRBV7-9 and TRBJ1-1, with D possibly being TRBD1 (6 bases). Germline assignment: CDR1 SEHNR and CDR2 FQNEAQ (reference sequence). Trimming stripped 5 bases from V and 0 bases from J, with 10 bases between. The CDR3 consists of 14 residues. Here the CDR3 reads CASSVRGMNTEAFF. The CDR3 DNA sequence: TGTGCCAGCAGCGTCAGGGGCATGAACACTGAAGCTTTCTTT.

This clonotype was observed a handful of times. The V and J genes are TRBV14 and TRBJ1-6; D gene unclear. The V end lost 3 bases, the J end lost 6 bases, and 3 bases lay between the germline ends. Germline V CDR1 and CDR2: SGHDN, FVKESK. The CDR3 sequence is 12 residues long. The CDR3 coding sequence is TGTGCCAGCAGCCAGAGTAATTCACCCCTCCACTTT. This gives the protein CASSQSNSPLHF.

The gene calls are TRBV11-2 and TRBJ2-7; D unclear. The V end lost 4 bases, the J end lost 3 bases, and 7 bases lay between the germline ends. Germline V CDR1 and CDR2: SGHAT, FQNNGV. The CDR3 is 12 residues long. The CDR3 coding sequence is TGTGCCAGCAGCTCGGACCACTACGAGCAGTACTTC. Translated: CASSSDHYEQYF.

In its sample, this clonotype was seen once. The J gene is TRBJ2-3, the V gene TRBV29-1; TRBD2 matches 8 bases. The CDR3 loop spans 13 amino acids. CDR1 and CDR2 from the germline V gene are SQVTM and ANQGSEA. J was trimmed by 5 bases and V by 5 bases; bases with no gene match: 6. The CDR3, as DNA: TGCAGCGTTCAAGCGGGAGCGGAAGATACGCAGTATTTT. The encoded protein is CSVQAGAEDTQYF.

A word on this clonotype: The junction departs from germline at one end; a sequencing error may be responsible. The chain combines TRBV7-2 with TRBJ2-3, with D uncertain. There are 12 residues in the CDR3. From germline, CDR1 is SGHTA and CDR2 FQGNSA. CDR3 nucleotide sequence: TGTGCCAGCAGCGACATAGTGGGCTCGCTGAATTTT. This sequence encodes CASSDIVGSLNF.

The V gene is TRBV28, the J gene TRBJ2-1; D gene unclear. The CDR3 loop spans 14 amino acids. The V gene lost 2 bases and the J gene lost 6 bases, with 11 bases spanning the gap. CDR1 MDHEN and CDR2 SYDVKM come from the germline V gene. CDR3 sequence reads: CASSLVTGANEQFF. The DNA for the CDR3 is TGTGCCAGCAGTTTAGTGACTGGAGCCAATGAGCAGTTCTTC.

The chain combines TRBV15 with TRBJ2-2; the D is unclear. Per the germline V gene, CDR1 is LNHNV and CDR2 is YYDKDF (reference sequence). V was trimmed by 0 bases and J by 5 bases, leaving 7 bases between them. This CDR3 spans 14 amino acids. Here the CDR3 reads CATSRDRPTGELFF. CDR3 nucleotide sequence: TGTGCCACCAGCAGAGATAGACCTACCGGGGAGCTGTTTTTT.